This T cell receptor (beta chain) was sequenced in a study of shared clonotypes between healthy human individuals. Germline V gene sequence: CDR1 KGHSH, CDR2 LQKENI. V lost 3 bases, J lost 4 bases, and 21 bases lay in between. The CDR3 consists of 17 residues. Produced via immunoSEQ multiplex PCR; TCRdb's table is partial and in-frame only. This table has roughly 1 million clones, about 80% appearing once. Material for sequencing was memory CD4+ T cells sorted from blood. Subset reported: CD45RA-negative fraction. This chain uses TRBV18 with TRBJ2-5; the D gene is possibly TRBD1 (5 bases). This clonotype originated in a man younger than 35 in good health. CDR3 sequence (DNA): TGTGCCAGCTCACCGCAGAGGCAGGGCGATAGTGGAGAGACCCAGTACTTC. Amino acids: CASSPQRQGDSGETQYF.